One sample yielded the 3 T cell receptor beta chains listed below, sequenced in a study of regulatory T cells in long-lasting Graves disease. To make TCR beta libraries, researchers used iRepertoire HTBI primers and Arm-PCR of CDR3 regions. MiXCR, applied by TCRdb to the multiplex PCR reads, yields one record per CDR3 protein. The sample has some 200,000 distinct CDR3 sequences, around a fifth seen once. Time point given: newly diagnosed GD, antithyroid drugs for less than 3 months. From PBMCs, RNA was extracted and then used to make the TCR library. The sample also formed part of further work on T cells in Graves' hyperthyroidism and ophthalmopathy.

The sequences come from peripheral blood mononuclear cells (PBMCs), collected at new diagnosis, from a patient treated with antithyroid drugs. The receptor set was obtained from a woman in her twenties or thirties with Graves disease.

This clonotype was counted many times. This chain links TRBV20-1 with TRBJ1-5; the match to TRBD1 covers 7 bases. The V gene end was trimmed by 6 bases and the J gene end by 4 bases; junction bases not matched to a gene: 12. CDR1 is DFQATT, CDR2 SNEGSKA, per germline (reference sequence). The CDR3 has 15 amino acids. CDR3 bases: TGCAGTGCGGAAAGAGACAGGGTTTGGAATCAGCCCCAGCATTTT. Protein product: CSAERDRVWNQPQHF.

The gene calls are TRBV7-2 and TRBJ2-2; 8 bases match TRBD2. CDR1 SGHTA and CDR2 FQGNSA come from the germline V gene. Germline trimming cut 0 bases from V and 1 base from J; bases unmatched to any gene: 1. This CDR3 has 16 amino acids. DNA of the CDR3: TGTGCCAGCAGCTTAGCTAGCGGGGTGAACACCGGGGAGCTGTTTTTT. Its protein is CASSLASGVNTGELFF.

The J gene is TRBJ2-3, the V gene TRBV24-1; D is unclear. The CDR3 sequence is 12 residues long. The V end was cut by 1 base, the J end by 5 bases, with 3 bases between. Per germline, CDR1 KGHDR and CDR2 SFDVKD. CDR3 residues: CATSDLVDTQYF. The CDR3 coding sequence is TGTGCCACCAGTGATTTAGTAGATACGCAGTATTTT.